This TCR beta chain is from a study of cytomegalovirus exposure and HLA in healthy donors. General study results and limits: The authors reported that TCR beta sequences could predict HLA-A and HLA-B alleles. These predictions were accurate for most subjects in the first cohort. Later analysis suggested most CMV-associated TCR beta chains were HLA-restricted. Later on, an analysis showed TCR association rates differing by HLA locus, with DRB1 the most and HLA-C the fewest. CMV serostatus was the sole immune exposure information available.

Comment on this clone: Its antigen is not identified.

Primers included in the PCR were 60 Vbeta and 13 Jbeta primers. Data came from immunoSEQ multiplex PCR; TCRdb stores just in-frame clones and leaves some out. This sample has 140,000 to 150,000 clones; roughly 80% occur once, and the top ten carry around 4.5%. Germline loops: CDR1 LNHDA, CDR2 SQIVND (reference sequence). The V end lost 3 bases, the J end lost 0 bases, and 12 bases lay between the germline ends. The CDR3 runs to 16 residues. This chain links TRBV19 with TRBJ1-5; D ambiguous. The TCR originated in a middle-aged woman in good health and CMV-seropositive. Sequenced: PBMCs. The CDR3 reads CASSMLGRYSNQPQHF. In nucleotides, the CDR3 is TGTGCCAGTAGTATGTTAGGGAGGTATAGCAATCAGCCCCAGCATTTT.